Listed here are 23 T cell receptor beta chains from one sample, sequenced in a study of T cells in narcolepsy. TCRdb's table, derived via immunoSEQ multiplex PCR, lists solely in-frame clones and lacks some. The sample contains about 30,000 clones, around 78% of which appear only once. Sequenced: CD45RA- memory CD4+ T cells from PBMCs. Receptors originate from a human donor with narcolepsy.

This chain links TRBV27 with TRBJ1-6; the match to TRBD1 covers 7 bases. This CDR3 has 14 residues. The germline gives CDR1 MNHEY, CDR2 SMNVEV (reference sequence). The trim removed 7 bases at V and 11 bases at J, leaving 11 bases unmatched. CDR3 bases: TGTGCCAGCACCTACAACAGGGGCCTAGCACCCCTCCACTTT. Protein sequence: CASTYNRGLAPLHF.

This rearrangement joins TRBV14 to TRBJ1-3; D unclear. Judging by the DNA end, TRBJ2-2 fits better; the J call may be wrong. The V gene's germline CDR1 is SGHDN and CDR2 FVKESK. CDR3 length: 13 residues. Written as DNA, the CDR3 is TGTGCCAGCAGCCTCAGACAAGTCGGGGAGCTGTTTTTT. Amino acid sequence: CASSLRQVGELFF.

The rearrangement links TRBV2 to TRBJ2-2; D is unresolved. V was trimmed by 6 bases and J by 4 bases, leaving 9 bases between them. This CDR3 comprises 13 residues. CDR1 SNHLY and CDR2 FYNNEI come from the germline V gene. The CDR3 is CASRDLGTGELFF. The CDR3 DNA reads as TGTGCCAGCAGGGACCTAGGCACCGGGGAGCTGTTTTTT.

The chain joins TRBV9 to TRBJ1-1; D unclear. V lost 0 bases and J lost 1, with 4 bases in between. The CDR3 extends over 13 amino acids. CDR1 SGDLS and CDR2 YYNGEE come from the germline V gene. CDR3 DNA sequence: TGTGCCAGCAGCGTAGCTGAGAACACTGAAGCTTTCTTT. As protein: CASSVAENTEAFF.

The chain has TRBV7-9 and TRBJ1-5; a possible D gene is TRBD1 (6 bases). V was shortened by 3 bases and J by 6 bases, with 15 bases between the two germline ends. Germline assignment: CDR1 SEHNR and CDR2 FQNEAQ (reference sequence). CDR3 size: 15 residues. CDR3 loop: CASSLGVQGIQPQHF. For the CDR3, the DNA is TGTGCCAGCAGCTTGGGTGTACAGGGTATTCAGCCCCAGCATTTT. The full variable domain, in which reference TRBV7-9 and TRBJ1-5 provide the parts outside the CDR3, is DTGVSQNPRHKITKRGQNVTFRCDPISEHNRLYWYRQTLGQGPEFLTYFQNEAQLEKSRLLSDRFSAERPKGSFSTLEIQRTEQGDSAMYLCASSLGVQGIQPQHFGDGTRLSIL.

This clone was observed a single time. The chain combines TRBV10-3 with TRBJ1-5; 8 bases agree with TRBD1. V lost 4 bases to trimming and J lost 1 base; unmatched junction nucleotides: 3. This CDR3 comprises 15 residues. The germline gives CDR1 ENHRY, CDR2 SYGVKD. CDR3 in DNA: TGTGCCATCAGTGCTGGGGACAGGAGCAATCAGCCCCAGCATTTT. Translating gives CAISAGDRSNQPQHF.

The rearrangement uses TRBV7-2 and TRBJ2-7, with 7 bases fitting TRBD2. CDR3 length: 13 amino acids. Per germline, CDR1 SGHTA and CDR2 FQGNSA. Trimming took 6 bases from V and 7 from J; bases not matched to a gene: 9. CDR3: CASSVRWGGEQYF. The CDR3 region has the DNA TGTGCCAGCAGTGTAAGGTGGGGGGGAGAGCAGTACTTC.

Here the CDR3 DNA reads TGTGCCAGTAGTACGACAGGGTTCAACGAGCAGTACTTC. It translates to CASSTTGFNEQYF. V gene TRBV19 combines with J gene TRBJ2-7, with 7 bases that match TRBD1. CDR1 LNHDA and CDR2 SQIVND come from the germline V gene (reference sequence). The CDR3 has 13 amino acids. After removal of 4 bases from V and 5 bases from J, the junction contained 5 bases not matched to a gene.

The J gene is TRBJ1-5, the V gene TRBV6-5; D unclear. The CDR3 is made up of 12 amino acids. Germline values: CDR1 MNHEY, CDR2 SVGAGI. V was trimmed by 5 bases and J by 4 bases, leaving 6 bases between them. This CDR3 is CASSQLNQPQHF. Written as DNA, the CDR3 is TGTGCCAGCAGTCAACTAAATCAGCCCCAGCATTTT.

This chain connects TRBV10-2 to TRBJ2-1; 7 bases line up with TRBD2. CDR3 size: 16 residues. The V segment lost 6 bases and the J segment 5 bases; nucleotides outside the gene matches: 13. From germline, CDR1 is WSHSY and CDR2 SAAADI. The CDR3 region has the DNA TGCGCCAGCAGACGGACCTCTTTGGGGGGGGACAATGAGCAGTTCTTC. Protein sequence: CASRRTSLGGDNEQFF.

The J gene is TRBJ1-1, the V gene TRBV7-9, with a tentative D call TRBD1 (5 bases). The CDR3 runs 15 residues. CDR1 is SEHNR and CDR2 is FQNEAQ in the germline V gene (reference sequence). Trimming removed 5 bases from V and 4 bases from J, with 17 bases in between. Here the CDR3 DNA reads TGTGCCAGCAGCGAGGGGAGCGCGAAACTCACTGAAGCTTTCTTT. This translates into CASSEGSAKLTEAFF.

This clone was seen only a few times. The V and J genes are TRBV7-6 and TRBJ2-7; TRBD2 might be the D (6 bases). CDR1 and CDR2 from the germline V gene are SGHVS and FNYEAQ. The CDR3 is 12 amino acids. Trimming cost V 5 bases and J 3 bases, with 8 bases left between them. DNA for the CDR3: TGTGCCAGCAGCCCGGGAGACTACGAGCAGTACTTC. Translating it yields CASSPGDYEQYF. Full variable domain (outside the CDR3, taken from reference TRBV7-6 and TRBJ2-7): GAGVSQSPRYKVTKRGQDVALRCDPISGHVSLYWYRQALGQGPEFLTYFNYEAQQDKSGLPNDRFSAERPEGSISTLTIQRTEQRDSAMYRCASSPGDYEQYFGPGTRLTVT.

The V call is TRBV11-2, the J call TRBJ1-4; D ambiguous. V dropped 5 bases and J dropped 5 bases, with 9 bases sitting between them. CDR3 size: 13 residues. Per germline, CDR1 SGHAT and CDR2 FQNNGV. The CDR3 loop reads CASSKGVNEKLFF. CDR3 DNA: TGTGCCAGCAGCAAGGGAGTGAATGAAAAACTGTTTTTT.

In its sample, this clone was seen once. V is TRBV7-3 and J is TRBJ2-2; the D gene is possibly TRBD2 (6 bases). CDR1 and CDR2 (germline): SGHTA, FQGTGA. Trimming removed 6 bases from V and 7 bases from J, with 18 bases in between. There are 15 residues in the CDR3. In DNA form, the CDR3 reads TGTGCCAGCAGTCAATCCGGGAGTTTAATCGGGGAGCTGTTTTTT. Translation: CASSQSGSLIGELFF.

The V call is TRBV5-1, the J call TRBJ2-7; 12 bases are shared with TRBD2. Trimming at V came to 0 bases and at J to 2 bases, leaving 6 bases not matched to a gene. CDR3 size: 17 residues. In germline, CDR1 is SGHRS, CDR2 YFSETQ. The CDR3 bases are TGCGCCAGCAGCTTGGGGCCGAGGACTAGCGGGACCTACGAGCAGTACTTC. Translation: CASSLGPRTSGTYEQYF.

V gene TRBV5-8 combines with J gene TRBJ1-3, with D unresolved. V was clipped by 3 bases and J by 0 bases, with 13 bases between them. This CDR3 is built from 16 residues. Germline V lookup: CDR1 SGHTS, CDR2 YDEGEE. CDR3 sequence (DNA): TGTGCCAGCAGCTCTGGCAGGCACCGCTCTGGAAACACCATATATTTT. It is translated as CASSSGRHRSGNTIYF. The full variable domain, in which reference TRBV5-8 and TRBJ1-3 provide the parts outside the CDR3, is EAGVTQSPTHLIKTRGQQATLRCSPISGHTSVYWYQQALGLGLQFLLWYDEGEERNRGNFPPRFSGRQFPNYSSELNVNALELEDSALYLCASSSGRHRSGNTIYFGEGSWLTVV.

The chain joins TRBV7-2 to TRBJ1-2, with 7 bases lining up with TRBD1. The V gene's germline CDR1 is SGHTA and CDR2 FQGNSA. The CDR3 spans 16 residues. The V gene end was trimmed by 4 bases and the J gene end by 1 base; junction bases not matched to a gene: 9. CDR3 nucleotide sequence: TGTGCCAGCAGCTCTCTTTTCGACAGGGTTAACTATGGCTACACCTTC. It specifies CASSSLFDRVNYGYTF.

The CDR3 nucleotides read TGTGCCAGCTCACCGGAGGATACGCAGTATTTT. Amino acid sequence: CASSPEDTQYF. The chain couples TRBV18 to TRBJ2-3; D unclear. The V gene's germline CDR1 is KGHSH and CDR2 LQKENI. V was shortened by 3 bases and J by 6 bases, with 4 bases between the two germline ends. The CDR3 runs 11 residues.

The chain uses TRBV6-6 and TRBJ1-1, with D hard to call. In germline, CDR1 is MNHNY, CDR2 SVGAGI (reference sequence). There are 12 residues in the CDR3. Trimming removed 8 bases at V and 3 bases at J, with 10 bases between. The CDR3 loop is CASQKGDTEAFF. CDR3 bases: TGTGCCAGCCAGAAGGGCGACACTGAAGCTTTCTTT.

CDR3 bases: TGTGCCAGCAGCCCGGGACTAGCGGGGGTAGATACGCAGTATTTT. Its protein product is CASSPGLAGVDTQYF. The genes are TRBV5-8 and TRBJ2-3, with TRBD2 identical over 14 bases. The CDR3 consists of 15 residues. The germline V gene encodes CDR1 SGHTS and CDR2 YDEGEE. V dropped 4 bases and J dropped 5; count of bases not matched to a gene: 3.

This clone was detected only once. This chain joins TRBV18 and TRBJ2-2, with 8 bases matching TRBD1. The junction had 5 bases not matched to a gene; V was cut back by 5 bases and J by 3 bases. Germline assignment: CDR1 KGHSH and CDR2 LQKENI. This CDR3 region has 15 residues. CDR3 loop: CASSAQGADTGELFF. CDR3 nucleotides: TGTGCCAGCTCAGCGCAGGGGGCGGACACCGGGGAGCTGTTTTTT.

The chain carries TRBV5-1 and TRBJ2-5; D is uncertain. The germline V gene has CDR1 SGHRS and CDR2 YFSETQ. The CDR3 contains 13 residues. Trimming cost V 1 base and J 6 bases, with 10 bases left between them. The CDR3 reads CASSLLGSKTQYF. Here the CDR3 DNA reads TGCGCCAGCAGCTTGCTGGGTTCGAAGACCCAGTACTTC.

The chain is built from TRBV2 and TRBJ2-3, with D possibly matching TRBD2 (6 bases). The length of the CDR3 is 14 residues. The V gene's germline CDR1 is SNHLY and CDR2 FYNNEI. Trimming took 6 bases from V and 4 from J, leaving 14 bases between them. The CDR3 reads CASSGTRSPDTQYF. CDR3 bases: TGTGCCAGCAGCGGGACTCGGTCCCCAGATACGCAGTATTTT.